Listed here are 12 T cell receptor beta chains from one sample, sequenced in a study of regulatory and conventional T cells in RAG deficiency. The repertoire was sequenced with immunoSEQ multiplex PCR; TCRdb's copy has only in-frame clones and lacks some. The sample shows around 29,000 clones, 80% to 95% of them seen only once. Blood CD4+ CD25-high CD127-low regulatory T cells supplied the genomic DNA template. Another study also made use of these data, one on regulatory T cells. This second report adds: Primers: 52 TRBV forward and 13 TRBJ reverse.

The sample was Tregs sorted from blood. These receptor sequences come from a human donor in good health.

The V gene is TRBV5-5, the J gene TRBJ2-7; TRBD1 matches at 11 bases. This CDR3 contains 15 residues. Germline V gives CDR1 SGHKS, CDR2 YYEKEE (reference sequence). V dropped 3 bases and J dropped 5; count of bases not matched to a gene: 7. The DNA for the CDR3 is TGTGCCAGCAGCTCTCGGACAGGGGGCTTCAACGAGCAGTACTTC. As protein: CASSSRTGGFNEQYF.

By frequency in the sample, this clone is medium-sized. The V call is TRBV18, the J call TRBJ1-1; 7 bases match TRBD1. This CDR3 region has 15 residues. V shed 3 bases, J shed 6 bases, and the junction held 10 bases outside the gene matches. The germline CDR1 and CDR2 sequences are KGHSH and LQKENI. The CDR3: CASSPDRVGLSEAFF. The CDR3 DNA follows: TGTGCCAGCTCACCTGACAGGGTGGGGCTCTCTGAAGCTTTCTTT.

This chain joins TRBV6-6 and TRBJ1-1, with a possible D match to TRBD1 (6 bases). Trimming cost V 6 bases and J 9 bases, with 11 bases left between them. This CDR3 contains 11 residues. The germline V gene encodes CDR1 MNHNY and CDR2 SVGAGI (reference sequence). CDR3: CASSQGTQAFF. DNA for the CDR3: TGTGCCAGCAGCCAAGGGACACAAGCTTTCTTT.

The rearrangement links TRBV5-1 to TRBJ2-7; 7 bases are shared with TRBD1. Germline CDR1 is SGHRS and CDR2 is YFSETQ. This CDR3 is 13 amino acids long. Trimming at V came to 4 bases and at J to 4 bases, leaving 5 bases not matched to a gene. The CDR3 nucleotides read TGCGCCAGCAGCCAGGGACAGACTTACGAGCAGTACTTC. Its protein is CASSQGQTYEQYF.

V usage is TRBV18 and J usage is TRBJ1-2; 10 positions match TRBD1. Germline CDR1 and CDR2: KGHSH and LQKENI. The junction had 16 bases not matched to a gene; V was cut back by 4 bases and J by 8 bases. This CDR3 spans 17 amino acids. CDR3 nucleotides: TGTGCCAGCTCACTTCAAATAACGACAGGGGGCTCGGGAGGCTACACCTTC. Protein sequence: CASSLQITTGGSGGYTF.

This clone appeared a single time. This CDR3 is CASSPIGYPEQFF. CDR3 coding DNA: TGTGCCAGCAGCCCAATCGGGTATCCTGAGCAGTTCTTC. This chain connects TRBV7-3 to TRBJ2-1; D unresolved. CDR1 and CDR2 (germline): SGHTA, FQGTGA. V was cut by 5 bases and J by 9 bases, with 14 bases left in between. This CDR3 spans 13 amino acids. Filled out from reference TRBV7-3 and TRBJ2-1, the complete variable domain reads GAGVSQTPSNKVTEKGKYVELRCDPISGHTALYWYRQSLGQGPEFLIYFQGTGAADDSGLPNDRFFAVRPEGSVSTLKIQRTERGDSAVYLCASSPIGYPEQFFGPGTRLTVL.

The CDR3 DNA reads as TGTGCCAGCAGCGCCGTTGGGACAGGGAACACTGAAGCTTTCTTT. Residues: CASSAVGTGNTEAFF. The V and J genes are TRBV9 and TRBJ1-1, with TRBD1 matching 8 bases. The CDR3 totals 15 residues. The V and J ends lost 3 bases and 1 base, in that order; junction bases with no gene match: 5. The germline gives CDR1 SGDLS, CDR2 YYNGEE. Looking up the rest from reference TRBV9 and TRBJ1-1 gives the full variable domain: DSGVTQTPKHLITATGQRVTLRCSPRSGDLSVYWYQQSLDQGLQFLIQYYNGEERAKGNILERFSAQQFPDLHSELNLSSLELGDSALYFCASSAVGTGNTEAFFGQGTRLTVV.

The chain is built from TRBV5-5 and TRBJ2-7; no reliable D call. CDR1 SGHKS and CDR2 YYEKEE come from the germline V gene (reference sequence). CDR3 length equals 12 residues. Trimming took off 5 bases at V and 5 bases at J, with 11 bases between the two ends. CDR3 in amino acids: CASSYVGNEQYF. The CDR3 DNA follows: TGTGCCAGCAGTTACGTCGGCAACGAGCAGTACTTC. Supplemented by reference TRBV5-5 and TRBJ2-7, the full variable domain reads DAGVTQSPTHLIKTRGQQVTLRCSPISGHKSVSWYQQVLGQGPQFIFQYYEKEERGRGNFPDRFSARQFPNYSSELNVNALLLGDSALYLCASSYVGNEQYFGPGTRLTVT.

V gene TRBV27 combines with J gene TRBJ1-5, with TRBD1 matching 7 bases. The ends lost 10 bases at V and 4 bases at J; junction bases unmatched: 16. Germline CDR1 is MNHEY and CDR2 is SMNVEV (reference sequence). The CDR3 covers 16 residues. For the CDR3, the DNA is TGTGCCACCCGGCTACTACAGGGGAGAGGGAATCAGCCCCAGCATTTT. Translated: CATRLLQGRGNQPQHF.

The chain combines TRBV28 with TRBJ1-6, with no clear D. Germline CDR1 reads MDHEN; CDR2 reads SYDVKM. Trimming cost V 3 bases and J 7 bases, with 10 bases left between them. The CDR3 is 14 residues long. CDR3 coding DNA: TGTGCCAGCAGTTTGGCCAGTGGAAATTCACCCCTCCACTTT. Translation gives CASSLASGNSPLHF.

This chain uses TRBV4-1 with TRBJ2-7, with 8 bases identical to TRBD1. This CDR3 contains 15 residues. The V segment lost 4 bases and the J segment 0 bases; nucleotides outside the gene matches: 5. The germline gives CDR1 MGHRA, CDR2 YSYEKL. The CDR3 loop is CASSPRQGSSYEQYF. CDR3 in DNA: TGCGCCAGCAGCCCGAGACAGGGGTCCTCCTACGAGCAGTACTTC.

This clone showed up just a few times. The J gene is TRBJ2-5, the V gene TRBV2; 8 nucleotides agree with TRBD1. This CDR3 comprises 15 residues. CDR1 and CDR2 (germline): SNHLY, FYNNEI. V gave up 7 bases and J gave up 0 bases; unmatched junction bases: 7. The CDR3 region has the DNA TGTGCCAGCAAAGCCCAGGGGGCTTACCAAGAGACCCAGTACTTC. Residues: CASKAQGAYQETQYF.